This entry is about one T cell receptor beta chain. No cognate antigen has been identified for it. Per-base qualities were not stored, and no clone one base away is much larger. These data belong to a study of blood T cell repertoires in COVID-19 (dated by TCRdb to 2018 to 2021). In the study overall: The collaborator samples originated in the United States, Italy and Spain and spanned the acute and convalescent phases of COVID-19. The material from the prospective study consisted of cDNA or gDNA derived from T cells, B-cell-depleted T cells, or PBMCs. Where available, HLA class I and class II types were obtained from metadata supplied by the sample provider rather than from assay-based typing. The samples were drawn from two sources: the first 160 participants of the ongoing ImmuneRACE study, and 1,254 subjects contributed by 6 global collaborators. Subjects who had been exposed to COVID-19, were actively infected with it, or had recovered from it provided the deeply sampled blood TCRbeta repertoires that made up the dataset. A freely available public database, intended as a resource for researchers studying the immune response to SARS-CoV-2, is where the repertoires were released. A de-identified subject ID, COVID-19 status, age in years and sex were almost always included in the sample metadata. Beyond this particular receptor, the publication reports: How much clinical and demographic metadata was included differed by source and by participant, and the metadata was provided uncurated.

In Seattle, one collaborating source enrolled patients while the infection was active and tracked those patients longitudinally over the course of disease. The collaborating institutions used their own protocols to collect whole blood in K2EDTA tubes. For TCRbeta analysis, collaborators shipped samples in one of three forms: frozen whole blood, isolated PBMCs, or DNA extracted from either of those sample types. TCRbeta CDR3 regions were amplified from genomic DNA by means of the immunoSEQ Assay, a bias-controlled multiplex PCR. The source study handled its data this way. The number of nucleated cells in each sample was estimated by amplification of reference gene primers within the assay. Sequence reads were collapsed and filtered to measure the absolute abundance of every unique TCRbeta CDR3 rearrangement. Productive Simpson clonality was computed per sample as the square root of Simpson's diversity index over productive rearrangements. TCRdb retrieved this table from immuneACCESS and kept in-frame rearrangements only. Not all clones are present; in checked studies, unresolved V genes account for under half, and no reason is known for the remainder. D and trimming were read from the DNA, whereas the V and J calls and clone size are those reported in that table. Present in this sample are under 200,000 clones, 85% to 90% of which were seen just once. The ten most abundant clones make up less than 0.7% of the sample.

The clonotype originates from a man aged 60 to 69 with COVID-19, enrolled during active disease. The source material was peripheral blood.

The sequenced DNA is TGTGCCAGCAGCCAAGATACGAGTAGGGGGCTCTACGAGCAGTACTTC. This is translated as CASSQDTSRGLYEQYF. The V and J genes are TRBV14 and TRBJ2-7; 7 central bases correspond to TRBD1. The junction shows trimming of 0 bases on V and 3 bases on J, and the gene matches do not reach 8 bases of it. The CDR3 has 16 amino acids, counting the end cysteine and phenylalanine. The sequence is cut down to CDR3 DNA, 48 bases in frame from base 1. Per the germline V gene, SGHDN is the CDR1 and FVKESK is the CDR2.